Sequencing of this T cell receptor (beta chain) was carried out in a study of T cells in localized non-small cell lung cancer. This clone was detected only once. Sequenced by immunoSEQ multiplex PCR; TCRdb stores in-frame clones only, minus some. The data show about 48,000 clones, around 77% seen once. V gave up 6 bases and J gave up 4 bases, with 16 bases separating them. The CDR3 has 15 amino acids. Germline V lookup: CDR1 ENHRY, CDR2 SYGVKD. The genes are TRBV10-3 and TRBJ1-3; no definite D call. The input for sequencing was peripheral blood, taken before any cancer treatment. The origin of this receptor is a man aged 40-75 years with stage I squamous cell lung carcinoma. The DNA for the CDR3 is TGTGCCATCAGATCCGACTTTTCCGGGGGAAACACCATATATTTT. This codes for CAIRSDFSGGNTIYF.